This T cell receptor beta chain appears in the sequencing data of a study of T cell repertoires in cytomegalovirus infection. Study-wide context: Peptides in the study included HLA-C-restricted and HLA-B-restricted CMV epitopes. Based on public TCR beta signatures, there were indications of CMV infection and of a matching HLA type.

This CDR3 is built from 17 residues. V lost 1 base, J lost 4 bases, and 17 bases lay in between. TCRdb used MiXCR to reprocess the reads, holding one entry per CDR3 protein. The table includes about half a million distinct CDR3 sequences, 25% to 35% detected once. Study-wide points: The cumulative frequency of public TCR beta families distinguished individuals who carried CMV together with the relevant HLA.

As to this clonotype: What it binds is unknown.

The chain combines TRBV12-3 or TRBV12-4 with TRBJ2-1, with D perhaps TRBD2 (5 bases). The sequence was obtained from a human donor in good health (CMV status not recorded). Some clones in this sample may be carry-over from other donors' samples. This specimen was cultured PBMCs, taken from culture after CMV antigen stimulation. The CDR3 DNA sequence: TGTGCCAGCAGTTTAGGGGAGCGCAGATTAGGGTACAATGAGCAGTTCTTC. Residues: CASSLGERRLGYNEQFF.